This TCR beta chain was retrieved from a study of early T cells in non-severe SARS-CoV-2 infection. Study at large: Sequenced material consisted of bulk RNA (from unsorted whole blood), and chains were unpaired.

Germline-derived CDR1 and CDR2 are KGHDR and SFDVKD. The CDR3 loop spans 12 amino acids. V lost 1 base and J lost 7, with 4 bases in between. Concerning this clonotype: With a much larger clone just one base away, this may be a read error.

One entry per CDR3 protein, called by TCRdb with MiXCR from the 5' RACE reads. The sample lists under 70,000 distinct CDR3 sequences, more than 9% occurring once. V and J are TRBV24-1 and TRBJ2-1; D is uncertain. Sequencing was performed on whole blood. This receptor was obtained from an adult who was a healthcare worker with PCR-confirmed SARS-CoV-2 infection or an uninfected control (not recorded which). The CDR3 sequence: CATSDLKNEQFF. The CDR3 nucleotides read TGTGCCACCAGTGATTTAAAAAATGAGCAGTTCTTC.